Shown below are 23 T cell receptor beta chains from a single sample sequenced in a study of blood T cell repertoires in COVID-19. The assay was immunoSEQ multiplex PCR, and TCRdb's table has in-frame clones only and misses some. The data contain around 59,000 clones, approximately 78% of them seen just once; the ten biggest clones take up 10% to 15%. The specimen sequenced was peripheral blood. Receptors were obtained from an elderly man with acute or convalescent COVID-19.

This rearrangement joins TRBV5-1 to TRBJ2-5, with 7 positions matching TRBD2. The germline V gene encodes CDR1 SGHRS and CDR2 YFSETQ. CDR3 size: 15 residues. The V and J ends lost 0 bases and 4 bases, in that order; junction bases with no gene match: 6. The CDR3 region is CASSLGRAGTETQYF. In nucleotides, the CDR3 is TGCGCCAGCAGCTTGGGTCGAGCGGGAACAGAGACCCAGTACTTC.

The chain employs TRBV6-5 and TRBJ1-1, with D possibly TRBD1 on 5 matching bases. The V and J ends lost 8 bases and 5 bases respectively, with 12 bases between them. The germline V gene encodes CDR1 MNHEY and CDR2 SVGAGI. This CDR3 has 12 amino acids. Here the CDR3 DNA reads TGTGCCAGCGGGCCCGGGGGGACTGAAGCTTTCTTT. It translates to CASGPGGTEAFF.

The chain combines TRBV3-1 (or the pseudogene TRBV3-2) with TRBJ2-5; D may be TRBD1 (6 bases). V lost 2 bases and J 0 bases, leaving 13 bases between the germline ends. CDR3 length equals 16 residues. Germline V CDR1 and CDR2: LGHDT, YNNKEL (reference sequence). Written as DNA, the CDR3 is TGTGCCAGCAGCCAAATCTACGGGGACAACCAAGAGACCCAGTACTTC. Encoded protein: CASSQIYGDNQETQYF.

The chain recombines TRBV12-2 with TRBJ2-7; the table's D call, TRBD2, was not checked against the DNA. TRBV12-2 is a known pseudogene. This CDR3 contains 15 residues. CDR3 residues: CASRPLSGNLFEQYF. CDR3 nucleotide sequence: TGTGCAAGTCGCCCTCTTAGCGGGAATTTGTTCGAGCAGTACTTC.

As DNA, the CDR3 is TGTGCCAGCCTAAGACAGCTGAACACCGGGGAGCTGTTTTTT. Its protein is CASLRQLNTGELFF. The V gene is TRBV6-5, the J gene TRBJ2-2; D is perhaps TRBD1 (5 bases). CDR1 is MNHEY, CDR2 SVGAGI, per germline. CDR3 size: 14 residues. Trimming took off 8 bases at V and 1 base at J, with 11 bases between the two ends.

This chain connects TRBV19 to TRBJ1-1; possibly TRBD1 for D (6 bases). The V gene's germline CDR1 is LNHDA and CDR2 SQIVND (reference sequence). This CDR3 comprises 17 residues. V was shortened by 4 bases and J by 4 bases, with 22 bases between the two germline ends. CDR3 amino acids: CASSSLWVRRGATEAFF. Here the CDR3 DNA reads TGTGCCAGTAGTAGTCTGTGGGTCCGGCGGGGGGCCACTGAAGCTTTCTTT.

The CDR3 nucleotides are TGTGCCAGCAGCTTAGGCGCAGGGGACTATGGCTACACCTTC. Amino acids: CASSLGAGDYGYTF. The rearrangement joins TRBV7-9 to TRBJ1-2, with D maybe TRBD1 (6 bases). V was clipped by 1 base and J by 3 bases, with 9 bases between them. CDR1 SEHNR and CDR2 FQNEAQ come from the germline V gene (reference sequence). This CDR3 comprises 14 residues.

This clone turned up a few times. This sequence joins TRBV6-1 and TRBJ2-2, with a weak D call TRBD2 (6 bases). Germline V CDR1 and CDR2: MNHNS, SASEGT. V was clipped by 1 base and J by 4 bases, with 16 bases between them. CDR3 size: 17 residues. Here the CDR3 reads CASSEGRRGAGTGELFF. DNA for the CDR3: TGTGCCAGCAGTGAAGGACGGAGGGGCGCCGGCACCGGGGAGCTGTTTTTT.

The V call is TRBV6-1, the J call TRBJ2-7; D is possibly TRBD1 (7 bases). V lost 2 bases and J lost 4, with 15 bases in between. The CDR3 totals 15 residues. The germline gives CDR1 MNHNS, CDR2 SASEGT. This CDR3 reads CASSERRGQSYEQYF. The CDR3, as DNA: TGTGCCAGCAGTGAAAGGAGGGGGCAATCGTACGAGCAGTACTTC.

In DNA, the CDR3 is TGTGCCAGCAGCTTAGTAGTGTACCCTGAGACCCAGTACTTC. Amino acid sequence: CASSLVVYPETQYF. J is TRBJ2-5 and V is TRBV11-2; D unresolved. Looked up from germline, CDR1 is SGHAT and CDR2 is FQNNGV. The CDR3 is 14 residues long. V was trimmed by 1 base and J by 5 bases, leaving 11 bases between them.

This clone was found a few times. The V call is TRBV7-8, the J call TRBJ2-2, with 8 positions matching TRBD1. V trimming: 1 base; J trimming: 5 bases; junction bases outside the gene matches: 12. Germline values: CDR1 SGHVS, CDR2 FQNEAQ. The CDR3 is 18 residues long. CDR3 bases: TGTGCCAGCAGCTTAGGGGGGACGGGGACAGGTCGAACCGGGGAGCTGTTTTTT. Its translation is CASSLGGTGTGRTGELFF.

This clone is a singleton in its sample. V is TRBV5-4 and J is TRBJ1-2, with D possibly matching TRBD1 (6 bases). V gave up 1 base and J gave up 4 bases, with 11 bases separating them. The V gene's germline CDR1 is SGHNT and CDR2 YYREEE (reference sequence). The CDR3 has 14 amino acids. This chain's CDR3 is CASSLMGARYGYTF. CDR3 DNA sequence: TGTGCCAGCAGCTTGATGGGGGCCCGCTATGGCTACACCTTC.

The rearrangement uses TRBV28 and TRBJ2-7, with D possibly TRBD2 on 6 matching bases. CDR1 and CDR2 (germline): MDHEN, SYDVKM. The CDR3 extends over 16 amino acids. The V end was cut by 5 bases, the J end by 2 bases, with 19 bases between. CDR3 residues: CASSLQGGDPTYEQYF. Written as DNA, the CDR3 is TGTGCCAGCAGTCTCCAAGGCGGGGACCCCACCTACGAGCAGTACTTC.

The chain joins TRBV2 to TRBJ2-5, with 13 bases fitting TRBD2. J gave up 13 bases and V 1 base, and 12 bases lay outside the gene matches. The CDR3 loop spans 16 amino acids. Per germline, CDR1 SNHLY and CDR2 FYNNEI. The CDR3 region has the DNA TGTGCCAGCAGTGAAGTGGGGACTAGCGGGGTAGTTGGTTTGTACTTC. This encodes CASSEVGTSGVVGLYF.

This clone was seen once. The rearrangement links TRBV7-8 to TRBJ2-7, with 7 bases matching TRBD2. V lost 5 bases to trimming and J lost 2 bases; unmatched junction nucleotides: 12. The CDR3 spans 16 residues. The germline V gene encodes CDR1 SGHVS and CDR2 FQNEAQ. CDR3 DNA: TGTGCCAGCAGCGCATCCCCCGGGACTAACACCTACGAGCAGTACTTC. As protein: CASSASPGTNTYEQYF.

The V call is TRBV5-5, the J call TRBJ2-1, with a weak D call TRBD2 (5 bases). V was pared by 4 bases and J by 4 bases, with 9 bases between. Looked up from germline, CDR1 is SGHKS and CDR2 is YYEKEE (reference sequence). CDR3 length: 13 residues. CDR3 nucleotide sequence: TGTGCCAGCAGCACGACTACTTACAATGAGCAGTTCTTC. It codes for CASSTTTYNEQFF.

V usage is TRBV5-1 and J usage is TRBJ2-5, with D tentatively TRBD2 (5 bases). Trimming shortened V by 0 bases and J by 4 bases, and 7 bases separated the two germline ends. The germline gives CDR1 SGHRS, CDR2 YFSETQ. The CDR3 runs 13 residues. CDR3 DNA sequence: TGCGCCAGCAGCTTGGGGGCGGGAGAGACCCAGTACTTC. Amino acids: CASSLGAGETQYF.

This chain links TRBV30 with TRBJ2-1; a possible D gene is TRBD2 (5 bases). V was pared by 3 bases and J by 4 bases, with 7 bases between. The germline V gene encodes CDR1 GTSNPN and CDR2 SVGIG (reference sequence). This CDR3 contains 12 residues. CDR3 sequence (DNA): TGTGCCTGGAGCCGGGGATACAATGAGCAGTTCTTC. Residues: CAWSRGYNEQFF.

The CDR3 DNA reads TGTGCCAGCAGGCCTGGACAGGCAGGTAGCAGGAGCAATCAGCCCCAGCATTTT. It specifies CASRPGQAGSRSNQPQHF. The rearrangement links TRBV2 to TRBJ1-5, with 7 bases fitting TRBD1. This CDR3 spans 18 amino acids. CDR1 is SNHLY, CDR2 FYNNEI, per germline. After removal of 6 bases from V and 1 base from J, the junction contained 15 bases not matched to a gene.

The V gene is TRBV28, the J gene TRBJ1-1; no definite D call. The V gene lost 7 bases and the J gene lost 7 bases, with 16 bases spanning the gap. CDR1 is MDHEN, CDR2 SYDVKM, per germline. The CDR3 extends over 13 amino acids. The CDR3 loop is CASTPQRPGEAFF. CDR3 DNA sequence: TGTGCCAGCACCCCCCAACGGCCGGGTGAAGCTTTCTTT.

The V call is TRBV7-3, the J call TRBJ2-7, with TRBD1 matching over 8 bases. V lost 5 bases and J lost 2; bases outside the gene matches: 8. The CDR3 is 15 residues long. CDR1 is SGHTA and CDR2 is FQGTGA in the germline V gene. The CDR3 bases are TGTGCCAGCAGCCTCGACAGGGGCTCAACCTACGAGCAGTACTTC. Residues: CASSLDRGSTYEQYF.

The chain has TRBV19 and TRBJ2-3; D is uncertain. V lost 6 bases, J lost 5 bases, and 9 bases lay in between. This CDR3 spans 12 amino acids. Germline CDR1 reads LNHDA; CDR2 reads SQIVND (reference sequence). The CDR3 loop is CASSSLGDTQYF. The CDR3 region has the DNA TGTGCCAGTAGCAGTCTTGGAGATACGCAGTATTTT.

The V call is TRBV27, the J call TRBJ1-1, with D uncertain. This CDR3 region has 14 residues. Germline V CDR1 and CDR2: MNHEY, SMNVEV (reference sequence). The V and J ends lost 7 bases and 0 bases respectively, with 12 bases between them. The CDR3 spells CASTPAGLNTEAFF. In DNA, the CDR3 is TGTGCCAGCACCCCGGCGGGATTGAACACTGAAGCTTTCTTT.